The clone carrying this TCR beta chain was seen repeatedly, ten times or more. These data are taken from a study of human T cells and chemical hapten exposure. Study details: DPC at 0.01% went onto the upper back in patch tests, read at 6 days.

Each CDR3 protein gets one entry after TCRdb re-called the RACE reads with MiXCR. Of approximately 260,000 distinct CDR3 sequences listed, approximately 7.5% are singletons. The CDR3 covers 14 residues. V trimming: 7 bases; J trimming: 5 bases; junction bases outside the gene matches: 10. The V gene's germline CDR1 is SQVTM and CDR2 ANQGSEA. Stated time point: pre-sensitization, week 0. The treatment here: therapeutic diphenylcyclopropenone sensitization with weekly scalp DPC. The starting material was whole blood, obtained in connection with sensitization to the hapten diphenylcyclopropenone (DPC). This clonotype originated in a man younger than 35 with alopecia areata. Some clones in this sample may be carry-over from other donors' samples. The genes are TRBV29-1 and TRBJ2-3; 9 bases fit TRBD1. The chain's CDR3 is CSARTGEVGDTQYF. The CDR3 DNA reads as TGCAGCGCCCGGACAGGGGAGGTGGGAGATACGCAGTATTTT.